These T cell receptor beta chains were read from a single sample in a study of blood T cell repertoires in COVID-19. The data were produced by immunoSEQ multiplex PCR, yet TCRdb's version contains in-frame clones alone and is incomplete. The repertoire holds 180,000 or so clones, roughly 87% seen once, with 11% in the top ten. Sequenced: PBMCs or T cells enriched from blood (not recorded which). All receptors come from a man aged 45-60 years who had recovered from COVID-19. Each CDR3 is given with its conserved first and last residue. A D gene is named only where the DNA matches it firmly. Some rows mark clone size as missing; the rest say once, few, many or name a class of expanded clone.

CDR3nt,CDR3aa,d_gene,abundance,v_gene,j_gene
TGTGCCAGCTCACCAGGGGCAGGGAAGAATCAGCCCCAGCATTTT,CASSPGAGKNQPQHF,-,few,TRBV18,TRBJ1-5
TGTGCCAGCAGCTTGGCCTCTGACAGGAACTATGGCTACACCTTC,CASSLASDRNYGYTF,-,-,TRBV5-8,TRBJ1-2
TGTGCCAGCAGCTTAAGGACTAAGAATGACAATGAGCAGTTCTTC,CASSLRTKNDNEQFF,-,-,TRBV13,TRBJ2-1
TGTGCCAGCTCCAGGCCCGGGGAGCTGTTTTTT,CASSRPGELFF,-,-,TRBV5-6,TRBJ2-2
TGTGCCAGCAGCGTGGTAGACACTAACTATGGCTACACCTTC,CASSVVDTNYGYTF,-,-,TRBV9,TRBJ1-2
TGTGCCAGCAGCGCGGGGGAAGTTAATGAGCAGTTCTTC,CASSAGEVNEQFF,-,-,TRBV9,TRBJ2-1
TGCGCCAGCAGCTTGCGGGCTAGCGGACATCTGAATGAGCAGTTCTTC,CASSLRASGHLNEQFF,TRBD2,-,TRBV5-1,TRBJ2-1
TGTGCCAGCAGCTCCGGGACAGGGGGGTTCTATGGCTACACCTTC,CASSSGTGGFYGYTF,TRBD1,-,TRBV6-4,TRBJ1-2
TGCGCCAGCAGCTTGGAGATCGACAGCCCGGATACGCAGTATTTT,CASSLEIDSPDTQYF,-,-,TRBV5-1,TRBJ2-3
TGTGCCAGCTCACCATTCACAGGGGGGTTAAATCAGCCCCAGCATTTT,CASSPFTGGLNQPQHF,TRBD1,-,TRBV18,TRBJ1-5
TGTGCCAGCAGCTTAGAGGGAGGGACCCCAGATACGCAGTATTTT,CASSLEGGTPDTQYF,TRBD2,-,TRBV11-2,TRBJ2-3
TGTGCCAGCGGAGGGTTTTACGAGCAGTACTTC,CASGGFYEQYF,-,-,TRBV28,TRBJ2-7
TGTGCCAGCAGCCCTGGACAGGGGAACACTGAAGCTTTCTTT,CASSPGQGNTEAFF,TRBD1,-,TRBV7-3,TRBJ1-1
TGTGCCAGCAGCCAAGAGGGACAGGGTTATGGCTACACCTTC,CASSQEGQGYGYTF,TRBD1,-,TRBV4-2,TRBJ1-2
TGCGCCAGCAGCCAGACCGGGACAGGGAATGAAAAACTGTTTTTT,CASSQTGTGNEKLFF,TRBD1,-,TRBV5-1,TRBJ1-4
TGTGCCAGCAGTGAATCGTGGCAGTATAATTCACCCCTCCACTTT,CASSESWQYNSPLHF,-,few,TRBV25-1,TRBJ1-6
TGCAGCGTTGACTCCGGGACTAGCGAGCAGTACTTC,CSVDSGTSEQYF,TRBD2,once,TRBV29-1,TRBJ2-7
TGCGCCAGCAGTCTCGGGCGGGACAGGGGATCAGATCAGCCCCAGCATTTT,CASSLGRDRGSDQPQHF,TRBD1,-,TRBV4-1,TRBJ1-5
TGTGCCAGCAGTCTCACAGATACGCAGTATTTT,CASSLTDTQYF,-,once,TRBV12-3/TRBV12-4,TRBJ2-3
TGTGCCAGCAGTTTTAGGGGGAGCCCAATGGGCGAGCAGTACTTC,CASSFRGSPMGEQYF,-,-,TRBV6-5,TRBJ2-7
TGTGCCAGCAGTACTTACCTCAGGACTTTAGGAGGCTACACCTTC,CASSTYLRTLGGYTF,-,few,TRBV28,TRBJ1-2
TGTGCCAGCAGCCCCCGGGGTATAGGGGGAAGTTCACCCCTCCACTTT,CASSPRGIGGSSPLHF,-,-,TRBV7-6,TRBJ1-6
TGTGCCAGCACTAAGGACGGGGGATCGATCGGGGCCAACGTCCTGACTTTC,CASTKDGGSIGANVLTF,-,-,TRBV28,TRBJ2-6
TGTGCCAGCAGTCGTATTGACAGGGGAGTCGGCGGCTACACCTTC,CASSRIDRGVGGYTF,TRBD1,-,TRBV6-6,TRBJ1-2
TGCGCCAGCAGACAGGGGAGCAATCAGCCCCAGCATTTT,CASRQGSNQPQHF,TRBD1,-,TRBV5-1,TRBJ1-5
TGTGCCAGCAGTTTATCGCGGGGGCTTAACGGAAAACTGTTTTTT,CASSLSRGLNGKLFF,-,-,TRBV27,TRBJ1-4
TGTGCCAGCAGACGGACAGGGCTTCGTCCAGATACGCAGTATTTT,CASRRTGLRPDTQYF,TRBD1,-,TRBV2,TRBJ2-3
TGTGCCAGCAGCGTGACCGGGGATAGCACAGATACGCAGTATTTT,CASSVTGDSTDTQYF,-,-,TRBV9,TRBJ2-3